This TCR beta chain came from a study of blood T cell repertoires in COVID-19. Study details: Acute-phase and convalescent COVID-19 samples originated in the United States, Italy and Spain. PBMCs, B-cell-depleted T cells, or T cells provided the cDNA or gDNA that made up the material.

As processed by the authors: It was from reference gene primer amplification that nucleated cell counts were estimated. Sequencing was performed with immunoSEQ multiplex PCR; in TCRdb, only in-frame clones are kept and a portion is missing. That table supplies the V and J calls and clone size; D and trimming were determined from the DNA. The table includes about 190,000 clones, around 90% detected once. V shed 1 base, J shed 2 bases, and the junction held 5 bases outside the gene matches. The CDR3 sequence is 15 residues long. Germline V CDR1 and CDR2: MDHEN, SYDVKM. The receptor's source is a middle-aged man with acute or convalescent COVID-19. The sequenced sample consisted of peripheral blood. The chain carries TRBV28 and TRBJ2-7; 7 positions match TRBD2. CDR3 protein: CASSLLMGGAYEQYF. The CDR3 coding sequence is TGTGCCAGCAGTTTATTAATGGGGGGGGCCTACGAGCAGTACTTC.